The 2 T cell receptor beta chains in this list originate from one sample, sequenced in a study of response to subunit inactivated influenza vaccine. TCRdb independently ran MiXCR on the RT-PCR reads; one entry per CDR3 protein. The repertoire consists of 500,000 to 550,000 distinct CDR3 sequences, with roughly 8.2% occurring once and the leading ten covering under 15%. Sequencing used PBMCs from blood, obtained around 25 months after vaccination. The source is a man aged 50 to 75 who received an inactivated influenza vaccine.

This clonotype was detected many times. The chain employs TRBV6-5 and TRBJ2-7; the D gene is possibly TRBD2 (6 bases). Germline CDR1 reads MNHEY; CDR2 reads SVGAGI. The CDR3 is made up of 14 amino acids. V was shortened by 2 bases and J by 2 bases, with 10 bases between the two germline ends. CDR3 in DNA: TGTGCCAGCAGTTACCGGGACTTACCCTACGAGCAGTACTTC. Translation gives CASSYRDLPYEQYF.

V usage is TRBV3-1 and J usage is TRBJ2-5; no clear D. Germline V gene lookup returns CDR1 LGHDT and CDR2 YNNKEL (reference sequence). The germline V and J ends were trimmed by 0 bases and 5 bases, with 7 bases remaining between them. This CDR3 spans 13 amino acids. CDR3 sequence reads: CASSQELVETQYF. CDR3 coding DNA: TGTGCCAGCAGCCAAGAGCTTGTGGAGACCCAGTACTTC.